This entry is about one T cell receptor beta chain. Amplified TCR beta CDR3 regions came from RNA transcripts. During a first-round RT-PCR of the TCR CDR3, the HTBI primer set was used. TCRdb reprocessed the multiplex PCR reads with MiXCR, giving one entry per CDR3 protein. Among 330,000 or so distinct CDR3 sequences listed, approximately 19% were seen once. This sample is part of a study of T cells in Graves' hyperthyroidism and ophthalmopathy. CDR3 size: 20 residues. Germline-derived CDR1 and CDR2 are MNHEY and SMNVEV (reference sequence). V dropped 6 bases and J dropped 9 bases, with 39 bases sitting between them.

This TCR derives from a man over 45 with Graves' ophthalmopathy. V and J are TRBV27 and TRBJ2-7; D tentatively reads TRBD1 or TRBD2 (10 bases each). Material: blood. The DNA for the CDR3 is TGTGCCAGCAGAGGACAGGGGGGTAGCGGGAGGTTCATAGAGACCTTTGGGCAGTACTTC. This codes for CASRGQGGSGRFIETFGQYF.